This T cell receptor (beta chain) is from a study of blood T cell repertoires in COVID-19. Sequenced by immunoSEQ multiplex PCR; TCRdb stores in-frame clones only, minus some. This sample yields approximately 110,000 clones, of which 75% to 85% are seen a single time; 7.9% belongs to the top ten. CDR3 length: 16 residues. Germline CDR1 and CDR2: KGHDR and SFDVKD. V was pared by 1 base and J by 7 bases, with 5 bases of the junction left unmatched. The sample comprised peripheral blood. This chain connects TRBV24-1 to TRBJ2-1, with 11 bases identical to TRBD1. The source is an elderly woman with active or convalescent COVID-19. CDR3 sequence (DNA): TGTGCCACCAGTGATTTCGGGGACAGGGGGACAAATGAGCAGTTCTTC. Translating it yields CATSDFGDRGTNEQFF.